These 12 T cell receptor beta chains originate from one sample sequenced in a study of blood T cell repertoires in COVID-19. Some clones are missing from TCRdb's copy, which holds only in-frame ones; the method was immunoSEQ multiplex PCR. The data show 95,000 to 100,000 clones, about 80% seen once. Sequencing input: peripheral blood. These receptors all stem from a man aged 65-85 years with acute or convalescent COVID-19.

The gene calls are TRBV5-1 and TRBJ2-1; unclear D gene. The CDR3 spans 14 residues. V shed 2 bases and J shed 3 bases, with 9 bases lying between them. From germline, CDR1 is SGHRS and CDR2 YFSETQ. This chain's CDR3 is CASSFDRSYNEQFF. The CDR3 DNA reads as TGCGCCAGCAGCTTTGACCGGAGCTACAATGAGCAGTTCTTC.

V is TRBV28 and J is TRBJ2-7, with a weak D call TRBD2 (5 bases). Germline assignment: CDR1 MDHEN and CDR2 SYDVKM. Deletions cut 3 bases from V and 4 bases from J, with 13 bases between. CDR3 length: 14 residues. The CDR3: CASSFSGNRYEQYF. CDR3 DNA sequence: TGTGCCAGCAGTTTTTCGGGGAATAGGTACGAGCAGTACTTC.

The rearrangement joins TRBV20-1 to TRBJ1-2; D may be TRBD1 (6 bases). The ends were cut back, 2 bases at V and 6 bases at J, with 7 bases in the middle. This CDR3 contains 11 residues. Germline CDR1 DFQATT, CDR2 SNEGSKA (reference sequence). CDR3 DNA sequence: TGCAGTGCTAGATGGACAGATGGCTACACCTTC. This gives the protein CSARWTDGYTF.

In its sample, this clone ranks as medium-sized. The chain is built from TRBV7-3 and TRBJ2-1, with 8 bases that match TRBD1. V trimming: 2 bases; J trimming: 8 bases; junction bases outside the gene matches: 5. Germline V lookup: CDR1 SGHTA, CDR2 FQGTGA. CDR3 length: 14 amino acids. CDR3 amino acids: CASSLGQGVDEQFF. CDR3 DNA sequence: TGTGCCAGCAGCTTAGGACAGGGAGTCGATGAGCAGTTCTTC.

The chain combines TRBV6-5 with TRBJ1-4; possible D gene TRBD1, 5 bases. V lost 6 bases and J lost 6, with 14 bases in between. The germline CDR1 and CDR2 sequences are MNHEY and SVGAGI. The CDR3 extends over 14 amino acids. CDR3 loop: CASRAGSGDEKLFF. The CDR3 nucleotides are TGTGCCAGCAGGGCCGGGTCGGGGGATGAAAAACTGTTTTTT.

V is TRBV6-6 and J is TRBJ2-5; D possibly corresponds to TRBD2 (6 bases). The V end was cut by 5 bases, the J end by 5 bases, with 15 bases between. The CDR3 totals 14 residues. Germline assignment: CDR1 MNHNY and CDR2 SVGAGI (reference sequence). DNA of the CDR3: TGTGCCAGCAGTATGAACCTAGCGCGGGAGACCCAGTACTTC. This encodes CASSMNLARETQYF.

The V call is TRBV2, the J call TRBJ2-1; the D is unclear. The ends were cut back, 3 bases at V and 5 bases at J, with 8 bases in the middle. Germline CDR1 SNHLY, CDR2 FYNNEI. The CDR3 runs to 13 residues. This CDR3 reads CASSDSVHNEQFF. CDR3 sequence (DNA): TGTGCCAGCAGTGATTCAGTCCACAATGAGCAGTTCTTC.

The V gene is TRBV5-1, the J gene TRBJ2-1; no reliable D call. This CDR3 has 12 amino acids. The germline V and J ends were trimmed by 0 bases and 7 bases, with 5 bases remaining between them. Germline V gene lookup returns CDR1 SGHRS and CDR2 YFSETQ. The CDR3 reads CASSLVPNEQFF. CDR3 coding DNA: TGCGCCAGCAGCTTGGTTCCGAATGAGCAGTTCTTC.

The rearrangement links TRBV9 to TRBJ2-1; TRBD1 is a possible D gene (5 bases). With 1 base removed from V and 5 bases from J, the gap between germline ends came to 13 bases. Germline V lookup: CDR1 SGDLS, CDR2 YYNGEE. This CDR3 has 15 residues. The CDR3 loop is CASSVTPQGNNEQFF. The CDR3 bases are TGTGCCAGCAGCGTAACCCCCCAGGGCAACAATGAGCAGTTCTTC.

The chain joins TRBV29-1 to TRBJ1-1; 7 positions agree with TRBD1. Trimming took 7 bases from V and 2 from J; bases not matched to a gene: 10. CDR3 length: 14 amino acids. From germline, CDR1 is SQVTM and CDR2 ANQGSEA. The CDR3 sequence: CSAGHGTDNTEAFF. The CDR3 DNA reads as TGCAGCGCCGGGCACGGGACAGACAACACTGAAGCTTTCTTT.

V and J are TRBV27 and TRBJ1-2; a weak D match, TRBD1 (6 bases). The CDR3 extends over 15 amino acids. V lost 5 bases and J 6 bases, leaving 19 bases between the germline ends. Germline loops: CDR1 MNHEY, CDR2 SMNVEV (reference sequence). This CDR3 is CASSPTRGLRNGYTF. As DNA, the CDR3 is TGTGCCAGCAGTCCGACCAGGGGTCTAAGAAATGGCTACACCTTC.

This sequence joins TRBV25-1 and TRBJ1-2; TRBD1 matches at 8 bases. V lost 4 bases and J lost 11; bases outside the gene matches: 12. The germline V gene has CDR1 MGHDK and CDR2 SYGVNS. The CDR3 extends over 14 amino acids. The CDR3 protein is CASSARGQGPKYTF. The CDR3, as DNA: TGTGCCAGCAGTGCCAGGGGGCAGGGGCCTAAGTACACCTTC.